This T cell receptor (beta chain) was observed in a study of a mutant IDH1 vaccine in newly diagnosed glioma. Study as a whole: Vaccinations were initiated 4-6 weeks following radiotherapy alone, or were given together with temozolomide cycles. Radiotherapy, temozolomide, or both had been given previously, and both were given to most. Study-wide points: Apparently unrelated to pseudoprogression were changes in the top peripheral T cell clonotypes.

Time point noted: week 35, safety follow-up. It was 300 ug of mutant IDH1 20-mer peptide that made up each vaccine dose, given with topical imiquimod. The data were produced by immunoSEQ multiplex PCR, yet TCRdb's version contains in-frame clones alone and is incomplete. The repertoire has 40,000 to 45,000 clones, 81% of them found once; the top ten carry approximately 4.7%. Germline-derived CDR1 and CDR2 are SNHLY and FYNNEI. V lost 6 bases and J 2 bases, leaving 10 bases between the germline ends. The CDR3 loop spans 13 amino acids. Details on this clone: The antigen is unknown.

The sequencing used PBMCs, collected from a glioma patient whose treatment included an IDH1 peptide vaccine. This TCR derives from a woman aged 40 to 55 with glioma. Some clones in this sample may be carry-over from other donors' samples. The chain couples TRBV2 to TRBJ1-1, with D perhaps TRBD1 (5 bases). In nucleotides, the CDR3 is TGTGCCAGCAGCAGGGATGGAAACACTGAAGCTTTCTTT. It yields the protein CASSRDGNTEAFF.